A single T cell receptor (beta chain) is shown here with its context. This sample was taken from a study of CD8 T cells in Susac syndrome. Study context: Intravenous immunoglobulin alone or corticosteroids were being given to patients with Susac syndrome at blood draw, unless they were therapy-naive.

The Susac syndrome patients fit the recently defined diagnostic criteria for definite or probable disease. V lost 4 bases, J lost 5 bases, and 15 bases lay in between. The CDR3 sequence is 14 residues long. The germline V gene has CDR1 SGHAT and CDR2 FQDESV (reference sequence). RNA, at about 0.45 to 1 ug, was reverse transcribed with random hexamers. Using its own MiXCR run on the immunoSEQ multiplex PCR reads, TCRdb lists one record per CDR3 protein. In the table there are roughly 89,000 distinct CDR3 sequences, about 95% of which are singletons. The genes are TRBV11-1 and TRBJ2-7, with D perhaps being TRBD1 or TRBD2 (5 bases each). The specimen was CD8+ T cells from PBMCs. The sequence was obtained from a human donor with Susac syndrome. The CDR3 loop is CASSSGTRGHEQYF. The CDR3 DNA follows: TGTGCCAGCAGCTCCGGGACGAGGGGACACGAGCAGTACTTC.